A single sample gave rise to the 2 T cell receptor beta chains below, sequenced in a study of T cell responses to AZD1222 COVID-19 vaccine. Measured with immunoSEQ multiplex PCR; TCRdb has only the in-frame clones, and not every one. The sample holds some 84,000 clones, 80% to 90% seen once. The sample in question was peripheral blood, obtained on day 0 of AZD1222 vaccination. The source is an adult in good health.

V and J are TRBV27 and TRBJ1-3; D gene unclear. CDR1 MNHEY and CDR2 SMNVEV come from the germline V gene (reference sequence). V lost 5 bases to trimming and J lost 0 bases, with 5 bases between them. The CDR3 has 13 residues. This CDR3 is CASSPGSGNTIYF. The CDR3 DNA reads as TGTGCCAGCAGTCCGGGCTCTGGAAACACCATATATTTT.

J is TRBJ2-1 and V is TRBV5-1; D is possibly TRBD1 (5 bases). The V end was cut by 0 bases, the J end by 7 bases, with 17 bases between. The CDR3 runs 16 residues. Germline CDR1 reads SGHRS; CDR2 reads YFSETQ. This CDR3 reads CASSLGGTGVPNEQFF. CDR3 nucleotide sequence: TGCGCCAGCAGCTTGGGTGGCACAGGAGTACCGAATGAGCAGTTCTTC. Full variable domain (missing parts from reference TRBV5-1 and TRBJ2-1): KAGVTQTPRYLIKTRGQQVTLSCSPISGHRSVSWYQQTPGQGLQFLFEYFSETQRNKGNFPGRFSGRQFSNSRSEMNVSTLELGDSALYLCASSLGGTGVPNEQFFGPGTRLTVL.